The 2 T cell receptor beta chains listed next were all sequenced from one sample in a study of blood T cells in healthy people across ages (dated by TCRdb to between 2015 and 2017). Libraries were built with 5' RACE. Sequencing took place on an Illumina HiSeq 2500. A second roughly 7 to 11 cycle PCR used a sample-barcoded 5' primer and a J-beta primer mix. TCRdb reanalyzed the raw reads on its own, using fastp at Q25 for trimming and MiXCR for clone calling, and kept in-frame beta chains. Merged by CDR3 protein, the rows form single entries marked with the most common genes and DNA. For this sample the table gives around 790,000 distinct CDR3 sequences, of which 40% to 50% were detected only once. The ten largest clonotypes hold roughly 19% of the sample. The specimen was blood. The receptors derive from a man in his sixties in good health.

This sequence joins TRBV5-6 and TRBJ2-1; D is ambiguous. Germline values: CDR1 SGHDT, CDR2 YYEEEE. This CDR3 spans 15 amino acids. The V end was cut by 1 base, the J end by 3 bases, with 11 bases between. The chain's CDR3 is CASSLWAQIYNEQFF. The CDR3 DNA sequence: TGTGCCAGCAGCTTGTGGGCCCAAATCTACAATGAGCAGTTCTTC.

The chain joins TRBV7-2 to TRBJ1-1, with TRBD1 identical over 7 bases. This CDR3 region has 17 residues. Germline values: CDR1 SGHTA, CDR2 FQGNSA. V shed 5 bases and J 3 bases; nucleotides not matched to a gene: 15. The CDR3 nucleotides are TGTGCCAGCAGCCGAACCCCTCCACAGGGGTCGGACACTGAAGCTTTCTTT. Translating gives CASSRTPPQGSDTEAFF.